Each of the 26 T cell receptor beta chains below was sequenced from the same sample in a study of cytomegalovirus exposure and HLA in healthy donors. PCR amplification relied on 60 Vbeta primers (plus 13 Jbeta primers). Sequencing used immunoSEQ multiplex PCR; TCRdb keeps in-frame clones, though not all of them. The sample consists of 110,000 to 150,000 clones, about 70% of them appearing once. The sample comprised PBMCs. These receptor sequences come from a man in his late teens or twenties in good health and CMV-seronegative.

The chain has TRBV5-1 and TRBJ2-5, with 12 bases fitting TRBD2. V lost 4 bases and J lost 6; bases outside the gene matches: 4. Germline CDR1 SGHRS, CDR2 YFSETQ. The CDR3 is made up of 14 amino acids. DNA of the CDR3: TGCGCCAGCAGCCGGACTAGCGGGGAACAGACCCAGTACTTC. The encoded protein is CASSRTSGEQTQYF.

This clone was recorded once. The chain combines TRBV19 with TRBJ1-4; TRBD1 matches 8 bases. Germline lookup yields CDR1 LNHDA and CDR2 SQIVND (reference sequence). This CDR3 has 17 amino acids. Trimming cost V 5 bases and J 0 bases; bases outside gene matches: 8. CDR3 amino acids: CASSRTGRYSTNEKLFF. The DNA of the CDR3 is TGTGCCAGTAGTCGGACAGGGCGGTATTCAACTAATGAAAAACTGTTTTTT. Complete variable domain (other parts from reference TRBV19 and TRBJ1-4): DGGITQSPKYLFRKEGQNVTLSCEQNLNHDAMYWYRQDPGQGLRLIYYSQIVNDFQKGDIAEGYSVSREKKESFPLTVTSAQKNPTAFYLCASSRTGRYSTNEKLFFGSGTQLSVL.

The chain carries TRBV5-1 and TRBJ2-1, with 12 bases that match TRBD2. V lost 4 bases and J lost 3; bases outside the gene matches: 5. This CDR3 has 16 residues. The V gene's germline CDR1 is SGHRS and CDR2 YFSETQ. Here the CDR3 reads CASSKRTSGNYNEQFF. CDR3 in DNA: TGCGCCAGCAGCAAAAGGACTAGCGGGAACTACAATGAGCAGTTCTTC.

There are a few counts of this clone. The chain is built from TRBV27 and TRBJ2-7; D gene uncertain. The CDR3 loop spans 15 amino acids. V was shortened by 6 bases and J by 0 bases, with 15 bases between the two germline ends. From germline, CDR1 is MNHEY and CDR2 SMNVEV (reference sequence). The CDR3, as DNA: TGTGCCAGCAGAGGTTTCGCGGTTAGCTCCTACGAGCAGTACTTC. The encoded protein is CASRGFAVSSYEQYF.

The chain employs TRBV19 and TRBJ2-1, with 14 positions matching TRBD2. The V gene's germline CDR1 is LNHDA and CDR2 SQIVND (reference sequence). This CDR3 has 15 residues. Germline trimming cut 4 bases from V and 7 bases from J; bases unmatched to any gene: 3. CDR3 DNA sequence: TGTGCCAGTAGTAGGGGACTAGCGGGAGTTAATGAGCAGTTCTTC. This gives the protein CASSRGLAGVNEQFF.

The genes are TRBV30 and TRBJ2-7; 9 positions agree with TRBD1. CDR1 and CDR2 (germline): GTSNPN, SVGIG (reference sequence). The CDR3 has 14 residues. V lost 8 bases and J lost 0; bases outside the gene matches: 8. The CDR3 is CAGAPTGGSYEQYF. CDR3 nucleotide sequence: TGTGCCGGGGCCCCGACAGGGGGCTCCTACGAGCAGTACTTC.

The V call is TRBV29-1, the J call TRBJ2-7, with D maybe TRBD2 (6 bases). Between the trimmed V and J ends, which lost 3 bases and 0 bases, there was a span of 12 bases. The CDR3 runs to 14 residues. Germline V gives CDR1 SQVTM, CDR2 ANQGSEA. The CDR3 nucleotides are TGCAGCGTTGAGGCGCGGGGTTTCTCCTACGAGCAGTACTTC. This translates into CSVEARGFSYEQYF.

The chain is built from TRBV28 and TRBJ2-7, with 9 positions matching TRBD1. The CDR3 is made up of 15 amino acids. V gave up 3 bases and J gave up 4 bases; unmatched junction bases: 7. CDR1 and CDR2 (germline): MDHEN, SYDVKM. CDR3 sequence reads: CASSFKGQGKYEQYF. DNA for the CDR3: TGTGCCAGCAGTTTTAAAGGACAGGGGAAATACGAGCAGTACTTC.

This sequence joins TRBV2 and TRBJ1-2; TRBD1 agrees at 7 bases. Germline V gene sequence: CDR1 SNHLY, CDR2 FYNNEI. Germline trimming cut 7 bases from V and 8 bases from J; bases unmatched to any gene: 13. CDR3 size: 14 residues. DNA for the CDR3: TGTGCCAGCAATAAGGAGGGGGCTAGAGGAGGCTACACCTTC. Its protein is CASNKEGARGGYTF. Complete variable domain (other parts from reference TRBV2 and TRBJ1-2): EPEVTQTPSHQVTQMGQEVILRCVPISNHLYFYWYRQILGQKVEFLVSFYNNEISEKSEIFDDQFSVERPDGSNFTLKIRSTKLEDSAMYFCASNKEGARGGYTFGSGTRLTVV.

This chain connects TRBV10-2 to TRBJ2-1; 14 nucleotides match TRBD2. V was pared by 9 bases and J by 12 bases, with 10 bases of the junction left unmatched. Germline CDR1 WSHSY, CDR2 SAAADI. This CDR3 is 14 amino acids long. The CDR3 DNA is TGCGCCAGTAGGACTAGCGGGGGGCAAGGAGGGCAGTTCTTC. This encodes CASRTSGGQGGQFF.

This rearrangement joins TRBV5-1 to TRBJ1-2, with 9 bases lining up with TRBD1. V gave up 0 bases and J gave up 0 bases; unmatched junction bases: 12. CDR1 is SGHRS and CDR2 is YFSETQ in the germline V gene. The CDR3 loop spans 19 amino acids. CDR3 residues: CASSLADPGTGPTNYGYTF. In DNA, the CDR3 is TGCGCCAGCAGCTTGGCTGACCCCGGGACAGGGCCTACTAACTATGGCTACACCTTC.

The chain has TRBV6-5 and TRBJ2-7, with 7 nucleotides matching TRBD1. The germline V gene encodes CDR1 MNHEY and CDR2 SVGAGI. V trimming: 2 bases; J trimming: 3 bases; junction bases outside the gene matches: 7. CDR3 length equals 15 residues. Written as DNA, the CDR3 is TGTGCCAGCAGTTACGACCACAGGGGCAACTACGAGCAGTACTTC. The encoded protein is CASSYDHRGNYEQYF.

This chain connects TRBV5-4 to TRBJ2-7, with 7 bases fitting TRBD2. The V segment lost 2 bases and the J segment 2 bases; nucleotides outside the gene matches: 1. CDR1 and CDR2 from the germline V gene are SGHNT and YYREEE (reference sequence). This CDR3 region has 13 residues. The CDR3 spells CASSFGTTYEQYF. The CDR3 nucleotides read TGTGCCAGCAGCTTCGGGACTACCTACGAGCAGTACTTC.

A single count supports this clone. The chain employs TRBV29-1 and TRBJ2-5; 9 bases are a match to TRBD1. The J call may be wrong; the DNA end is better matched by TRBJ2-7. This CDR3 has 18 amino acids. The germline V gene encodes CDR1 SQVTM and CDR2 ANQGSEA. The CDR3 DNA reads TGCAGCGTTGAAGACTGGAGCGGTCGAACAGGGGGCACCTACGAGCAGTACTTC. It codes for CSVEDWSGRTGGTYEQYF.

J is TRBJ1-1 and V is TRBV19, with 11 bases fitting TRBD1. Per the germline V gene, CDR1 is LNHDA and CDR2 is SQIVND (reference sequence). V shed 3 bases and J 3 bases; nucleotides not matched to a gene: 3. The CDR3 extends over 15 amino acids. The CDR3 protein is CASSIWGQGDTEAFF. As DNA, the CDR3 is TGTGCCAGTAGTATTTGGGGACAGGGGGACACTGAAGCTTTCTTT.

The chain uses TRBV5-1 and TRBJ2-7; 7 bases map to TRBD1. Trimming removed 4 bases from V and 3 bases from J; junction bases left unmatched: 31. CDR3 length: 22 residues. CDR1 is SGHRS, CDR2 YFSETQ, per germline. DNA of the CDR3: TGCGCCAGCAGCCGAGGGACAGACATAAGCACCCAATATCCACCTTTAATCTACGAGCAGTACTTC. It codes for CASSRGTDISTQYPPLIYEQYF.

This clone was seen more than once but under ten times. The chain uses TRBV19 and TRBJ1-5; 9 bases fit TRBD1. Germline assignment: CDR1 LNHDA and CDR2 SQIVND (reference sequence). CDR3 length: 15 residues. The trim removed 6 bases at V and 6 bases at J, leaving 9 bases unmatched. The CDR3 here is CASREQGARSQPQHF. CDR3 nucleotides: TGTGCCAGTAGGGAACAGGGGGCGCGAAGTCAGCCCCAGCATTTT.

CDR3 in amino acids: CASSPRGGSNQPQHF. CDR3 DNA sequence: TGTGCCAGCAGCCCGCGGGGGGGCAGCAATCAGCCCCAGCATTTT. The chain combines TRBV9 with TRBJ1-5, with D possibly being TRBD1 (6 bases). This CDR3 is built from 15 residues. In germline, CDR1 is SGDLS, CDR2 YYNGEE. With 4 bases removed from V and 1 base from J, the gap between germline ends came to 12 bases. Looking up the rest from reference TRBV9 and TRBJ1-5 gives the full variable domain: DSGVTQTPKHLITATGQRVTLRCSPRSGDLSVYWYQQSLDQGLQFLIQYYNGEERAKGNILERFSAQQFPDLHSELNLSSLELGDSALYFCASSPRGGSNQPQHFGDGTRLSIL.

The chain recombines TRBV7-6 with TRBJ1-3; D uncertain. Germline V gene data show CDR1 as SGHVS and CDR2 as FNYEAQ. The CDR3 covers 17 residues. The V and J ends lost 5 bases and 4 bases respectively, with 21 bases between them. As DNA, the CDR3 is TGTGCCAGCAGCCCCGGAGATAGAAGGGAGGCAGGAAACACCATATATTTT. Encoded protein: CASSPGDRREAGNTIYF.

This sequence joins TRBV4-1 and TRBJ2-7; 7 bases agree with TRBD2. After removal of 0 bases from V and 0 bases from J, the junction contained 2 bases not matched to a gene. The CDR3 totals 15 residues. The germline CDR1 and CDR2 sequences are MGHRA and YSYEKL. In DNA, the CDR3 is TGCGCCAGCAGCCAAGATCCGGGGGGCTCCTACGAGCAGTACTTC. It encodes CASSQDPGGSYEQYF.

The V call is TRBV28, the J call TRBJ2-7; tentatively, D is TRBD1 (5 bases). V was pared by 5 bases and J by 2 bases, with 25 bases between. Germline CDR1 reads MDHEN; CDR2 reads SYDVKM. CDR3 length equals 18 residues. The CDR3 DNA follows: TGTGCCAGCAGTCCCGACATGCCCGGACCCCAGGGCCCCTACGAGCAGTACTTC. It specifies CASSPDMPGPQGPYEQYF.

The chain combines TRBV19 with TRBJ2-1, with 11 bases lining up with TRBD2. The length of the CDR3 is 17 residues. Per the germline V gene, CDR1 is LNHDA and CDR2 is SQIVND (reference sequence). V gave up 3 bases and J gave up 8 bases; unmatched junction bases: 12. The CDR3 DNA reads as TGTGCCAGTAGTATCATTCCGACTAGCGGGACAGGCGATGAGCAGTTCTTC. Translated, it gives CASSIIPTSGTGDEQFF.

This chain connects TRBV18 to TRBJ2-2; D may be TRBD1 (5 bases). The CDR3 runs 14 residues. V lost 3 bases and J 5 bases, leaving 10 bases between the germline ends. CDR1 is KGHSH and CDR2 is LQKENI in the germline V gene. The CDR3: CASSPSQGTGELFF. CDR3 in DNA: TGTGCCAGCTCACCCTCGCAGGGTACCGGGGAGCTGTTTTTT.

The chain recombines TRBV5-1 with TRBJ1-1; 8 bases match TRBD1. CDR3 length: 14 amino acids. CDR1 SGHRS and CDR2 YFSETQ come from the germline V gene. V trimming: 4 bases; J trimming: 5 bases; junction bases outside the gene matches: 7. CDR3 in amino acids: CASSAGQGETEAFF. In DNA form, the CDR3 reads TGCGCCAGCAGCGCAGGACAGGGTGAGACTGAAGCTTTCTTT.

V gene TRBV28 combines with J gene TRBJ1-1; possibly TRBD1 for D (5 bases). The length of the CDR3 is 15 residues. Trimming removed 4 bases at V and 1 base at J, with 13 bases between. CDR1 and CDR2 from the germline V gene are MDHEN and SYDVKM. The CDR3 sequence is CASSWTQDRNTEAFF. In DNA form, the CDR3 reads TGTGCCAGCAGTTGGACACAGGACCGGAACACTGAAGCTTTCTTT. The full variable domain, with the rest looked up from reference TRBV28 and TRBJ1-1, is DVKVTQSSRYLVKRTGEKVFLECVQDMDHENMFWYRQDPGLGLRLIYFSYDVKMKEKGDIPEGYSVSREKKERFSLILESASTNQTSMYLCASSWTQDRNTEAFFGQGTRLTVV.

The V call is TRBV5-1, the J call TRBJ2-5; 12 bases match TRBD2. The germline V gene encodes CDR1 SGHRS and CDR2 YFSETQ. Trimming took 5 bases from V and 2 from J; bases not matched to a gene: 10. The CDR3 contains 17 residues. This CDR3 is CASRRLAGAADQETQYF. In DNA, the CDR3 is TGCGCCAGCAGGAGACTAGCGGGGGCCGCCGATCAAGAGACCCAGTACTTC. The variable domain in full, with the rest retrieved from reference TRBV5-1 and TRBJ2-5, is KAGVTQTPRYLIKTRGQQVTLSCSPISGHRSVSWYQQTPGQGLQFLFEYFSETQRNKGNFPGRFSGRQFSNSRSEMNVSTLELGDSALYLCASRRLAGAADQETQYFGPGTRLLVL.